Shown below are 26 T cell receptor beta chains from a single sample sequenced in a study of blood T cell repertoires in COVID-19. The method was immunoSEQ multiplex PCR; TCRdb's version includes in-frame clones alone and lacks a portion of them. This sample yields 250,000 or so clones, of which about 87% are seen a single time; approximately 0.9% belongs to the top ten. Material for sequencing was PBMCs or T cells enriched from blood (not recorded which). Receptor source: a man aged 50-60 years who had been exposed to COVID-19.

The chain carries TRBV11-2 and TRBJ1-4; no definite D call. The ends were cut back, 3 bases at V and 6 bases at J, with 2 bases in the middle. CDR3 length equals 11 residues. Germline V gene data show CDR1 as SGHAT and CDR2 as FQNNGV. Here the CDR3 reads CASSFDEKLFF. In DNA form, the CDR3 reads TGTGCCAGCAGCTTCGATGAAAAACTGTTTTTT.

The chain carries TRBV19 and TRBJ2-1; 11 positions agree with TRBD2. V was clipped by 9 bases and J by 5 bases; unmatched bases: 9. CDR1 and CDR2 from the germline V gene are LNHDA and SQIVND (reference sequence). The CDR3 is made up of 15 amino acids. For the CDR3, the DNA is TGTGCCAGGAGACAACTAGCGGGAGAAAACAATGAGCAGTTCTTC. Translating it yields CARRQLAGENNEQFF.

This chain connects TRBV14 to TRBJ2-7; D is uncertain. The germline CDR1 and CDR2 sequences are SGHDN and FVKESK. The ends were cut back, 4 bases at V and 3 bases at J, with 7 bases in the middle. CDR3 length equals 12 residues. The CDR3 DNA reads TGTGCCAGCAGCCCTACGGGCTACGAGCAGTACGTC. Protein product: CASSPTGYEQYV.

The V call is TRBV19, the J call TRBJ1-1; TRBD1 matches at 7 bases. This CDR3 is built from 14 residues. Germline-derived CDR1 and CDR2 are LNHDA and SQIVND (reference sequence). V was clipped by 6 bases and J by 0 bases; unmatched bases: 4. The CDR3 spells CASRNRGVNTEAFF. The CDR3 DNA is TGTGCCAGTAGGAACAGGGGTGTGAACACTGAAGCTTTCTTT.

V gene TRBV27 combines with J gene TRBJ1-2, with a possible D match to TRBD1 (6 bases). CDR1 MNHEY and CDR2 SMNVEV come from the germline V gene (reference sequence). The CDR3 covers 17 residues. V lost 3 bases, J lost 1 base, and 18 bases lay in between. The CDR3, as DNA: TGTGCCAGCAGTTTTATCACAGGGCAGGGGATTAACTATGGCTACACCTTC. Protein sequence: CASSFITGQGINYGYTF.

The V call is TRBV24-1, the J call TRBJ1-2; 9 bases fit TRBD1. The CDR3 sequence is 15 residues long. The germline V gene has CDR1 KGHDR and CDR2 SFDVKD. Trimming took 4 bases from V and 7 from J; bases not matched to a gene: 9. The CDR3 DNA follows: TGTGCCACCAGTGACAGGACAGGGGCCTCCGGTGGCTACACCTTC. As protein: CATSDRTGASGGYTF.

The rearrangement uses TRBV5-1 and TRBJ2-3, with D possibly matching TRBD2 (5 bases). The CDR3 extends over 16 amino acids. V dropped 3 bases and J dropped 2 bases, with 16 bases sitting between them. Germline V gene sequence: CDR1 SGHRS, CDR2 YFSETQ. The CDR3 DNA reads TGCGCCAGCAGCTCCGACCCGCCGGGATACACAGATACGCAGTATTTT. It encodes CASSSDPPGYTDTQYF.

About this clone: A read error may produce the germline difference seen at one junction end. The chain joins TRBV28 to TRBJ2-3; 8 bases map to TRBD1. CDR1 and CDR2 from the germline V gene are MDHEN and SYDVKM. This CDR3 comprises 15 residues. The CDR3 region has the DNA TGTGCCAGCAGTACCCTCGGACAGGGCACCGATACGCAGTATTTT. It is translated as CASSTLGQGTDTQYF.

This clone has just a few counts. The chain carries TRBV11-3 and TRBJ1-1; D remains unclear. In germline, CDR1 is SGHNT, CDR2 YENEEA. The V and J ends lost 0 bases and 6 bases respectively, with 8 bases between them. CDR3 length: 13 amino acids. Here the CDR3 DNA reads TGTGCCAGCAGCTTAGAAGGAGTGTCTGAAGCTTTCTTT. Translated, it gives CASSLEGVSEAFF.

This chain connects TRBV30 to TRBJ2-5; 10 bases are a match to TRBD2. Germline V gene sequence: CDR1 GTSNPN, CDR2 SVGIG (reference sequence). The ends lost 0 bases at V and 6 bases at J; junction bases unmatched: 4. The CDR3 contains 14 residues. The CDR3 sequence: CAWSVSSGGKTQYF. CDR3 DNA: TGTGCCTGGAGTGTATCTAGCGGGGGAAAGACCCAGTACTTC.

For this clone: Different DNA sequences within this sample yield the same CDR3. The chain has TRBV30 and TRBJ1-2; 7 bases are a match to TRBD1. CDR3 length: 13 residues. The germline gives CDR1 GTSNPN, CDR2 SVGIG (reference sequence). J gave up 4 bases and V 3 bases, and 5 bases lay outside the gene matches. This CDR3 is CAWSRDRPYGYTF. CDR3 nucleotide sequence: TGTGCCTGGAGCCGGGACAGACCCTATGGCTACACCTTC.

The chain couples TRBV10-1 to TRBJ2-7; a possible D gene is TRBD2 (6 bases). The CDR3 is 15 amino acids. Trimming removed 6 bases from V and 3 bases from J, with 18 bases in between. Germline CDR1 reads WNHNN; CDR2 reads SYGVQD (reference sequence). CDR3: CASRPLRGNHYEQYV. CDR3 coding DNA: TGCGCCAGCAGACCCTTACGGGGGAATCACTACGAGCAGTACGTC.

The chain employs TRBV6-1 and TRBJ2-5; D gene ambiguous. Germline V gene sequence: CDR1 MNHNS, CDR2 SASEGT. The CDR3 loop spans 15 amino acids. V lost 1 base and J lost 1, with 10 bases in between. The CDR3 loop is CASSEVYYLQETQYF. The CDR3 nucleotides are TGTGCCAGCAGTGAAGTCTACTATCTCCAAGAGACCCAGTACTTC.

This sequence joins TRBV12-3 or TRBV12-4 and TRBJ2-3; 10 bases align to TRBD1. The CDR3 covers 13 residues. The V gene end was trimmed by 6 bases and the J gene end by 4 bases; junction bases not matched to a gene: 1. CDR3 coding DNA: TGTGCCAGCAGCGGACAGGGGGCAGATACGCAGTATTTT. Translation: CASSGQGADTQYF.

This chain connects TRBV9 to TRBJ2-1, with no clear D. V was cut by 0 bases and J by 7 bases, with 8 bases left in between. In germline, CDR1 is SGDLS, CDR2 YYNGEE. The CDR3 has 13 residues. Written as DNA, the CDR3 is TGTGCCAGCAGCGTAGCCAAGGAGAATGAGCAGTTCTTC. This codes for CASSVAKENEQFF. Complete variable domain (other parts from reference TRBV9 and TRBJ2-1): DSGVTQTPKHLITATGQRVTLRCSPRSGDLSVYWYQQSLDQGLQFLIQYYNGEERAKGNILERFSAQQFPDLHSELNLSSLELGDSALYFCASSVAKENEQFFGPGTRLTVL.

In the case of this clone: A junction end diverges from the germline sequence, so it may reflect a read error. The genes are TRBV5-1 and TRBJ2-7; 12 bases are a match to TRBD1. Germline assignment: CDR1 SGHRS and CDR2 YFSETQ. The CDR3 sequence is 14 residues long. The DNA of the CDR3 is TGCGCCAGCAGGTTGGGACAGGGGGCGTTCGAGCAGTACTTC. Its translation is CASRLGQGAFEQYF.

This chain connects TRBV4-1 to TRBJ2-2; 10 nucleotides align to TRBD2. The J segment lost 4 bases and the V segment lost 9 bases, leaving 11 bases of the junction unmatched. This CDR3 contains 16 residues. Germline V CDR1 and CDR2: MGHRA, YSYEKL. The CDR3 bases are TGCGCCAGTGGATTAGTAGCGGGAGGTTTCACCGGGGAGCTGTTTTTT. Its protein product is CASGLVAGGFTGELFF.

J is TRBJ1-2 and V is TRBV5-1; TRBD1 agrees at 7 bases. Per the germline V gene, CDR1 is SGHRS and CDR2 is YFSETQ. The CDR3 covers 16 residues. V shed 2 bases, J shed 6 bases, and the junction held 13 bases outside the gene matches. The CDR3 coding sequence is TGCGCCAGCAGCTTTTTCATCACAGGGGTGGCACATGGCTACACCTTC. It translates to CASSFFITGVAHGYTF.

This clone has only one observation. J is TRBJ2-3 and V is TRBV3-1 (or the pseudogene TRBV3-2), with a tentative D call TRBD2 (6 bases). The germline V and J ends were trimmed by 8 bases and 1 base, with 10 bases remaining between them. The CDR3 is made up of 13 amino acids. The germline V gene has CDR1 LGHDT and CDR2 YNNKEL (reference sequence). The CDR3 region is CASRREGTDTQYF. In nucleotides, the CDR3 is TGTGCCAGCCGGCGGGAAGGCACAGATACGCAGTATTTT.

In this sample, this clone turned up once. The CDR3: CASSSYGGAPGGQHF. For the CDR3, the DNA is TGTGCCAGCAGTAGCTACGGAGGGGCCCCAGGTGGCCAGCATTTT. The rearrangement uses TRBV6-5 and TRBJ1-5, with a tentative D call TRBD1 (5 bases). Trimming took 5 bases from V and 12 from J, leaving 23 bases between them. CDR3 length equals 15 residues. Germline V lookup: CDR1 MNHEY, CDR2 SVGAGI.

This sequence joins TRBV5-4 and TRBJ1-2, with no clear D. This CDR3 contains 13 residues. The V end lost 0 bases, the J end lost 8 bases, and 11 bases lay between the germline ends. Germline CDR1 reads SGHNT; CDR2 reads YYREEE (reference sequence). In DNA, the CDR3 is TGTGCCAGCAGCTTGGGGGCTCAGCCGGGCTACACCTTC. The encoded protein is CASSLGAQPGYTF.

This clone showed up just once. V is TRBV2 and J is TRBJ1-1; no clear D. Trimming cost V 2 bases and J 4 bases, with 14 bases left between them. Germline CDR1 SNHLY, CDR2 FYNNEI. The CDR3 spans 15 residues. CDR3 in amino acids: CASSEYSLGSTEAFF. CDR3 nucleotide sequence: TGTGCCAGCAGTGAATACTCCCTTGGGAGCACTGAAGCTTTCTTT.

The chain is built from TRBV7-9 and TRBJ2-3; 7 nucleotides line up with TRBD2. The germline gives CDR1 SEHNR, CDR2 FQNEAQ (reference sequence). There are 14 residues in the CDR3. V gave up 3 bases and J gave up 4 bases; unmatched junction bases: 4. The CDR3 reads CASSFAGEADTQYF. The DNA for the CDR3 is TGTGCCAGCAGCTTCGCGGGAGAAGCAGATACGCAGTATTTT.

CDR3 nucleotides: TGTGCCAGCAGTGAAATCGGGGGGAGGGACTATGGCTACACCTTC. This encodes CASSEIGGRDYGYTF. V is TRBV6-1 and J is TRBJ1-2; TRBD1 might be the D (5 bases). This CDR3 has 15 residues. CDR1 is MNHNS, CDR2 SASEGT, per germline. V gave up 2 bases and J gave up 3 bases, with 13 bases separating them.

V usage is TRBV10-3 and J usage is TRBJ1-5; TRBD1 is a possible D gene (6 bases). CDR1 ENHRY and CDR2 SYGVKD come from the germline V gene. V was clipped by 5 bases and J by 6 bases, with 14 bases between them. CDR3 length: 14 residues. This chain's CDR3 is CAISTGQGSQPQHF. In nucleotides, the CDR3 is TGTGCCATCAGTACCGGGCAGGGGAGTCAGCCCCAGCATTTT.

The chain uses TRBV19 and TRBJ1-5; possible D gene TRBD1, 6 bases. Trimming cost V 5 bases and J 11 bases, with 16 bases left between them. This CDR3 is 13 amino acids long. Germline-derived CDR1 and CDR2 are LNHDA and SQIVND (reference sequence). CDR3 DNA: TGTGCCAGTAGTCAGGGGTTCTTAGGGGCCCAGCATTTT. Its translation: CASSQGFLGAQHF.